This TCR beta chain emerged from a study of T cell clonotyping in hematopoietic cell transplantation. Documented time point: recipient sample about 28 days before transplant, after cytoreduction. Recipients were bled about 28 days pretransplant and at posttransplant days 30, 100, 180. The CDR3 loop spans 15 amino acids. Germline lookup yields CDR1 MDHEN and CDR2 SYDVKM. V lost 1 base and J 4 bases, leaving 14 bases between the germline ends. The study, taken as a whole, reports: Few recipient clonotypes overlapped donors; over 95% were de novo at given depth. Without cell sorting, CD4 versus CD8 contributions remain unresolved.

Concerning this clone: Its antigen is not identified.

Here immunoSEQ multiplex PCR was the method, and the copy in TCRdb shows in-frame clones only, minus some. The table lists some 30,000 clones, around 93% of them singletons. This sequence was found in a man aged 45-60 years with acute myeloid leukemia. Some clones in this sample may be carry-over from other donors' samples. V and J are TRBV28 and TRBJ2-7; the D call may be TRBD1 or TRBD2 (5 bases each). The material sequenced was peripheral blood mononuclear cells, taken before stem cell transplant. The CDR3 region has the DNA TGTGCCAGCAGTTTATTACGGGGCAGTGTGTACGAGCAGTACTTC. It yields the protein CASSLLRGSVYEQYF.